The source of this TCR beta chain is a study of radiation and T cells in renal cell carcinoma. Trimming removed 6 bases at V and 4 bases at J, with 16 bases between. Germline V lookup: CDR1 MNHNS, CDR2 SASEGT. This CDR3 contains 15 residues. The table came from immunoSEQ multiplex PCR; TCRdb's copy has only in-frame clones and leaves some out. This table has tens of thousands of clones, approximately 80% appearing once. As for time point: blood 4 weeks post-SBRT, at nephrectomy. Treatment defined: 15 Gy SBRT to primary tumor, nephrectomy 4 weeks later. The material was blood, obtained from a patient whose treatment included radiotherapy and nephrectomy. The TCR was taken from a man aged 45-65 years with renal cell carcinoma. The chain uses TRBV6-1 and TRBJ1-3, with a possible D match to TRBD1 (6 bases). CDR3 in DNA: TGTGCCAGCAGATTAACAGGGAACGCCGGAAACACCATATATTTT. It yields the protein CASRLTGNAGNTIYF.